Following are 21 T cell receptor beta chains from one sample sequenced in a study of Graves' ophthalmopathy and Graves' hyperthyroidism. The authors amplified TCR beta CDR3 regions from RNA transcripts. An initial RT-PCR round employing HTBI primers preceded a second-round multiplex PCR. TCRdb reprocessed the multiplex PCR reads with MiXCR, giving one entry per CDR3 protein. The table includes 340,000 or so distinct CDR3 sequences, roughly 15% detected once. The sample taken for sequencing was peripheral blood. The receptor source for this set is an adult man with Graves' ophthalmopathy.

At least ten counts were recorded for this clonotype. The gene calls are TRBV4-1 and TRBJ2-5; 14 nucleotides match TRBD2. The germline gives CDR1 MGHRA, CDR2 YSYEKL. This CDR3 comprises 17 residues. V lost 3 bases and J lost 1; bases outside the gene matches: 4. The CDR3 DNA sequence: TGCGCCAGCAGCCATAGGACTAGCGGGGGGACCCAAGAGACCCAGTACTTC. Its protein is CASSHRTSGGTQETQYF.

This clonotype was picked up many times. This rearrangement joins TRBV7-9 to TRBJ2-5; D gene unclear. CDR1 and CDR2 from the germline V gene are SEHNR and FQNEAQ (reference sequence). Trimming removed 5 bases from V and 2 bases from J, with 12 bases in between. This CDR3 is 14 amino acids long. CDR3 sequence reads: CASSETVPQETQYF. CDR3 in DNA: TGTGCCAGCAGCGAGACGGTCCCTCAAGAGACCCAGTACTTC.

In its sample, this clonotype was seen many times. The chain carries TRBV7-2 and TRBJ1-3; D unclear. The ends were cut back, 5 bases at V and 0 bases at J, with 11 bases in the middle. The CDR3 extends over 15 amino acids. Germline V gives CDR1 SGHTA, CDR2 FQGNSA. CDR3 in DNA: TGTGCCAGCAGCCTAGGACCCCACTCTGGAAACACCATATATTTT. The encoded protein is CASSLGPHSGNTIYF. Complete variable domain (other parts from reference TRBV7-2 and TRBJ1-3): GAGVSQSPSNKVTEKGKDVELRCDPISGHTALYWYRQSLGQGLEFLIYFQGNSAPDKSGLPSDRFSAERTGGSVSTLTIQRTQQEDSAVYLCASSLGPHSGNTIYFGEGSWLTVV.

This clonotype was observed at least ten times. This chain links TRBV20-1 with TRBJ2-5, with a tentative D call TRBD2 (6 bases). This CDR3 contains 15 residues. Germline lookup yields CDR1 DFQATT and CDR2 SNEGSKA (reference sequence). Trimming pared 1 base from V and 1 base from J, leaving 13 bases between. CDR3 sequence: CSARARGAFQETQYF. Written as DNA, the CDR3 is TGCAGTGCTAGAGCTCGCGGGGCTTTCCAAGAGACCCAGTACTTC.

This clonotype was observed many times. The chain joins TRBV11-2 to TRBJ1-1; D perhaps matches TRBD1 (5 bases). Germline CDR1 SGHAT, CDR2 FQNNGV. The CDR3 sequence is 13 residues long. V was cut by 4 bases and J by 1 base, with 7 bases left in between. In DNA, the CDR3 is TGTGCCAGCAGCTCCGGACAGAACACTGAAGCTTTCTTT. Amino acids: CASSSGQNTEAFF. The entire variable domain, with the rest obtained from reference TRBV11-2 and TRBJ1-1, is as follows: EAGVAQSPRYKIIEKRQSVAFWCNPISGHATLYWYQQILGQGPKLLIQFQNNGVVDDSQLPKDRFSAERLKGVDSTLKIQPAKLEDSAVYLCASSSGQNTEAFFGQGTRLTVV.

The chain is built from TRBV6-1 and TRBJ2-2; 8 bases are a match to TRBD1. Trimming cost V 6 bases and J 6 bases; bases outside gene matches: 3. The germline CDR1 and CDR2 sequences are MNHNS and SASEGT. The CDR3 contains 13 residues. The CDR3 DNA follows: TGTGCCAGCAGGGGGACAGGTTCCGGGGAGCTGTTTTTT. Its translation: CASRGTGSGELFF.

The chain uses TRBV4-1 and TRBJ1-1; tentatively, D is TRBD1 (6 bases). The V end was cut by 0 bases, the J end by 3 bases, with 14 bases between. The CDR3 runs to 16 residues. Germline CDR1 and CDR2: MGHRA and YSYEKL. This CDR3 reads CASSQDPGAVHTEAFF. CDR3 coding DNA: TGCGCCAGCAGCCAAGATCCGGGGGCGGTTCACACTGAAGCTTTCTTT.

This clonotype came up many times. The chain is built from TRBV10-3 and TRBJ1-2, with a weak D call TRBD1 (6 bases). CDR1 is ENHRY and CDR2 is SYGVKD in the germline V gene. The CDR3 is 14 residues long. The V and J ends lost 2 bases and 4 bases respectively, with 11 bases between them. The CDR3 region has the DNA TGTGCCATCAGTGAGCCGACAGGCGCCTATGGCTACACCTTC. Its protein is CAISEPTGAYGYTF.

The chain links TRBV6-1 to TRBJ2-7, with D perhaps TRBD1 (6 bases). The CDR3 sequence is 13 residues long. CDR1 and CDR2 from the germline V gene are MNHNS and SASEGT. V dropped 6 bases and J dropped 5 bases, with 14 bases sitting between them. CDR3 protein: CASRNTGSDEQYF. The CDR3 nucleotides read TGTGCCAGCAGAAACACAGGGAGCGACGAGCAGTACTTC.

This clonotype was seen repeatedly, ten times or more. V and J are TRBV28 and TRBJ2-7; maybe TRBD1 (5 bases). Trimming took off 6 bases at V and 5 bases at J, with 14 bases between the two ends. CDR1 MDHEN and CDR2 SYDVKM come from the germline V gene. CDR3 length: 13 residues. CDR3 protein: CASSQAGKDEQYF. Here the CDR3 DNA reads TGTGCCAGCAGCCAGGCAGGGAAGGACGAGCAGTACTTC.

This clonotype was counted many times. The chain links TRBV14 to TRBJ2-7; D is unclear. Germline-derived CDR1 and CDR2 are SGHDN and FVKESK. V was clipped by 1 base and J by 3 bases, with 10 bases between them. The CDR3 runs 14 residues. The DNA of the CDR3 is TGTGCCAGCAGCCAAGGTCTGGTGAACTACGAGCAGTACTTC. It specifies CASSQGLVNYEQYF.

This clonotype was seen repeatedly, ten times or more. The rearrangement links TRBV27 to TRBJ2-2; 14 bases map to TRBD2. Germline CDR1 is MNHEY and CDR2 is SMNVEV (reference sequence). The V segment lost 2 bases and the J segment 4 bases; nucleotides outside the gene matches: 9. This CDR3 has 19 residues. The CDR3: CASSLSWGLAGVSTGELFF. In nucleotides, the CDR3 is TGTGCCAGCAGTTTAAGCTGGGGACTAGCGGGGGTTTCCACCGGGGAGCTGTTTTTT.

Ten or more counts support this clonotype. This chain links TRBV6-5 with TRBJ2-7; TRBD1 might be the D (5 bases). Trimming removed 0 bases at V and 1 base at J, with 13 bases between. The CDR3 has 16 residues. Germline values: CDR1 MNHEY, CDR2 SVGAGI. CDR3: CASSYSSRDGSYEQYF. In DNA, the CDR3 is TGTGCCAGCAGTTACTCGTCCAGGGATGGTTCCTACGAGCAGTACTTC.

This clonotype was picked up many times. The CDR3 sequence: CASSLDGGSGGPQHF. DNA of the CDR3: TGCGCCAGCAGCTTGGACGGCGGGAGTGGTGGGCCCCAGCATTTT. The chain joins TRBV5-1 to TRBJ1-5, with D unresolved. In germline, CDR1 is SGHRS, CDR2 YFSETQ. V lost 0 bases to trimming and J lost 9 bases, with 16 bases between them. The CDR3 is 15 residues long.

This clonotype was counted only a few times. The V gene is TRBV12-3 or TRBV12-4, the J gene TRBJ1-2, with TRBD1 matching over 7 bases. CDR3 size: 13 residues. Trimming removed 6 bases from V and 5 bases from J; junction bases left unmatched: 6. For the CDR3, the DNA is TGTGCCAGCAGCCCGGGACAGCATTATGGCTACACCTTC. Translated: CASSPGQHYGYTF.

At least ten counts were recorded for this clonotype. The rearrangement links TRBV4-1 to TRBJ1-2, with D possibly TRBD1 on 6 matching bases. This CDR3 is built from 14 residues. CDR1 MGHRA and CDR2 YSYEKL come from the germline V gene. V was trimmed by 0 bases and J by 3 bases, leaving 8 bases between them. CDR3 amino acids: CASSQDRTDYGYTF. The CDR3 DNA follows: TGCGCCAGCAGCCAAGACCGGACAGACTATGGCTACACCTTC.

Ten or more counts support this clonotype. V gene TRBV20-1 combines with J gene TRBJ2-7, with D perhaps TRBD1 or TRBD2 (5 bases each). Germline loops: CDR1 DFQATT, CDR2 SNEGSKA (reference sequence). The CDR3 is 12 amino acids. V was clipped by 8 bases and J by 5 bases, with 16 bases between them. In DNA form, the CDR3 reads TGCAGTACTATCCTCGGGACCCACGAGCAGTACTTC. Encoded protein: CSTILGTHEQYF.

This clonotype came up many times. V is TRBV15 and J is TRBJ2-7; TRBD1 matches 8 bases. Germline trimming cut 0 bases from V and 3 bases from J; bases unmatched to any gene: 10. There are 17 residues in the CDR3. CDR1 and CDR2 (germline): LNHNV, YYDKDF (reference sequence). CDR3: CATSREFRQGAIYEQYF. The CDR3 DNA follows: TGTGCCACCAGCAGAGAATTTAGGCAGGGGGCGATCTACGAGCAGTACTTC.

This clonotype came up many times. The CDR3 DNA is TGTGCCAGCAGCCCTGGGACAGCTCACTATGGCTACACCTTC. It specifies CASSPGTAHYGYTF. The chain combines TRBV11-2 with TRBJ1-2; 7 positions agree with TRBD1. V lost 5 bases to trimming and J lost 3 bases; unmatched junction nucleotides: 6. This CDR3 has 14 residues. Germline values: CDR1 SGHAT, CDR2 FQNNGV.

This clonotype was seen at least ten times. V is TRBV6-1 and J is TRBJ1-2; TRBD1 aligns across 8 bases. V shed 8 bases, J shed 7 bases, and the junction held 12 bases outside the gene matches. The CDR3 length is 14 residues. Per germline, CDR1 MNHNS and CDR2 SASEGT. The CDR3 sequence is CASEKSGGEGGYTF. The CDR3 region has the DNA TGTGCCAGCGAAAAATCAGGGGGCGAAGGTGGCTACACCTTC.

The chain couples TRBV28 to TRBJ1-2, with 9 bases identical to TRBD1. Unmatched junction bases numbered 5, after V lost 4 bases and J lost 5 bases. Germline-derived CDR1 and CDR2 are MDHEN and SYDVKM. The CDR3 consists of 14 residues. The CDR3: CASSSLGTGYGYTF. DNA for the CDR3: TGTGCCAGCAGTTCACTCGGGACAGGGTATGGCTACACCTTC.